Below, 26 T cell receptor beta chains from the same sample are listed, as sequenced in a study of T cell responses to AZD1222 COVID-19 vaccine. Assay used: immunoSEQ multiplex PCR; TCRdb lists only in-frame clones, some missing. This sample has around 140,000 clones, with about 89% found just once. This specimen was peripheral blood, taken on day 0 of AZD1222 vaccination. The receptors were sampled from an adult in good health.

The V call is TRBV29-1, the J call TRBJ1-2, with TRBD1 matching over 7 bases. The CDR3 consists of 14 residues. Trimming cost V 7 bases and J 0 bases; bases outside gene matches: 8. Germline CDR1 and CDR2: SQVTM and ANQGSEA. CDR3 DNA: TGCAGCGCAGACCGACAGGGTCCTAACTATGGCTACACCTTC. Translated: CSADRQGPNYGYTF.

The V gene is TRBV7-2, the J gene TRBJ2-1; 7 bases are shared with TRBD2. V was clipped by 5 bases and J by 3 bases; unmatched bases: 7. The CDR3 spans 15 residues. Per germline, CDR1 SGHTA and CDR2 FQGNSA. CDR3 residues: CASSLDGGIYNEQFF. In DNA form, the CDR3 reads TGTGCCAGCAGCCTCGACGGGGGGATCTACAATGAGCAGTTCTTC.

The CDR3 DNA reads TGTGCCTGTCAGGGGCGCAACTATGGCTACACCTTC. The encoded protein is CACQGRNYGYTF. This chain links TRBV30 with TRBJ1-2; possible D gene TRBD1, 6 bases. V lost 6 bases to trimming and J lost 2 bases, with 10 bases between them. The germline CDR1 and CDR2 sequences are GTSNPN and SVGIG (reference sequence). The CDR3 contains 12 residues.

This chain uses TRBV14 with TRBJ2-6, with 8 bases fitting TRBD1. J gave up 3 bases and V 6 bases, and 4 bases lay outside the gene matches. The CDR3 runs 15 residues. Germline V CDR1 and CDR2: SGHDN, FVKESK. The CDR3 DNA follows: TGTGCCAGCAGGGACAGGGCGCGTGGGGCCAACGTCCTGACTTTC. As protein: CASRDRARGANVLTF.

This clone was detected only once. The rearrangement links TRBV2 to TRBJ1-2; D is possibly TRBD1 (5 bases). Germline CDR1 SNHLY, CDR2 FYNNEI. The CDR3 consists of 15 residues. V dropped 2 bases and J dropped 2 bases, with 12 bases sitting between them. This chain's CDR3 is CASSERSRENYGYTF. Here the CDR3 DNA reads TGTGCCAGCAGTGAAAGGAGCAGGGAAAACTATGGCTACACCTTC.

The chain combines TRBV23-1 with TRBJ1-5, with D possibly TRBD1 on 5 matching bases. TRBV23-1 is noted as an ORF with a role that remains uncertain. The CDR3 has 15 residues. Trimming cost V 8 bases and J 0 bases, with 14 bases left between them. Here the CDR3 reads CASGRGDYSNQPQHF. In DNA form, the CDR3 reads TGCGCCAGCGGCCGGGGGGATTATAGCAATCAGCCCCAGCATTTT.

The chain combines TRBV15 with TRBJ1-2; perhaps TRBD1 as D (6 bases). The germline V gene has CDR1 LNHNV and CDR2 YYDKDF (reference sequence). CDR3 size: 15 residues. The germline V and J ends were trimmed by 5 bases and 5 bases, with 18 bases remaining between them. The CDR3 nucleotides read TGTGCCACCAGCCGGGGAGGGGGGACGGAGTATGGCTACACCTTC. The encoded protein is CATSRGGGTEYGYTF.

J is TRBJ1-6 and V is TRBV21-1. TRBV21-1 is shown as a pseudogene. The CDR3 is 15 amino acids. Written as DNA, the CDR3 is TGTGCCAGCAGCAAAGATCAACGTCGAAATTCACCCCTCCACTTT. Protein sequence: CASSKDQRRNSPLHF.

This clone came up once. This chain connects TRBV11-2 to TRBJ1-1; D gene uncertain. The V end lost 5 bases, the J end lost 1 base, and 14 bases lay between the germline ends. Germline V lookup: CDR1 SGHAT, CDR2 FQNNGV. This CDR3 spans 15 amino acids. CDR3 DNA: TGTGCCAGCAGCCCCAATCAATACCAGAACACTGAAGCTTTCTTT. Encoded protein: CASSPNQYQNTEAFF. The full variable domain, completed using reference TRBV11-2 and TRBJ1-1, is EAGVAQSPRYKIIEKRQSVAFWCNPISGHATLYWYQQILGQGPKLLIQFQNNGVVDDSQLPKDRFSAERLKGVDSTLKIQPAKLEDSAVYLCASSPNQYQNTEAFFGQGTRLTVV.

The chain uses TRBV10-2 and TRBJ1-5; D not certain. CDR1 is WSHSY and CDR2 is SAAADI in the germline V gene. The CDR3 consists of 14 residues. V lost 6 bases, J lost 3 bases, and 12 bases lay in between. CDR3 protein: CASSPWGINQPQHF. The CDR3 region has the DNA TGCGCCAGCAGCCCATGGGGTATCAATCAGCCCCAGCATTTT.

This sequence joins TRBV6-4 and TRBJ2-7; D remains unclear. Trimming pared 5 bases from V and 0 bases from J, leaving 11 bases between. Germline loops: CDR1 MRHNA, CDR2 SNTAGT. The CDR3 spans 14 residues. In DNA, the CDR3 is TGTGCCAGCAGTCCCGGGCACGCCTCCTACGAGCAGTACTTC. Translated: CASSPGHASYEQYF.

The chain employs TRBV4-1 and TRBJ1-4; no definite D call. The germline V gene encodes CDR1 MGHRA and CDR2 YSYEKL. The CDR3 has 15 amino acids. The germline V and J ends were trimmed by 0 bases and 5 bases, with 10 bases remaining between them. The DNA of the CDR3 is TGCGCCAGCAGCCAAGATCGGGTACGAAATGAAAAACTGTTTTTT. Translated: CASSQDRVRNEKLFF.

This clone came up a few times. The genes are TRBV21-1 and TRBJ2-5; the DNA was not compared with TRBD1, the D call given in the table. TRBV21-1 is classified as a pseudogene. This CDR3 contains 15 residues. CDR3 DNA: TGTGCCAGTCCCCCCCGGTTTCAGGTTCAAGAGACCCAGTACTTC. Amino acids: CASPPRFQVQETQYF.

V and J are TRBV19 and TRBJ1-2; D ambiguous. CDR1 and CDR2 from the germline V gene are LNHDA and SQIVND (reference sequence). There are 13 residues in the CDR3. Between the trimmed V and J ends, which lost 2 bases and 5 bases, there was a span of 9 bases. The CDR3 here is CASSIQSTYGYTF. CDR3 bases: TGTGCCAGTAGTATACAGTCTACTTATGGCTACACCTTC.

The J gene is TRBJ2-7, the V gene TRBV5-1; D remains unclear. The germline V and J ends were trimmed by 0 bases and 6 bases, with 10 bases remaining between them. This CDR3 has 13 residues. CDR1 SGHRS and CDR2 YFSETQ come from the germline V gene. As DNA, the CDR3 is TGCGCCAGCAGCTTGGCCGTGGTAGGCGAGCAGTACTTC. Encoded protein: CASSLAVVGEQYF.

This chain uses TRBV6-5 with TRBJ1-2; D is unclear. This CDR3 spans 11 amino acids. Trimming pared 8 bases from V and 9 bases from J, leaving 13 bases between. Germline V gene sequence: CDR1 MNHEY, CDR2 SVGAGI. The CDR3: CASVEGGSYTF. The CDR3, as DNA: TGTGCCAGCGTTGAGGGAGGGAGCTACACCTTC.

The chain links TRBV5-1 to TRBJ1-2; 9 bases line up with TRBD1. The CDR3 runs to 16 residues. V dropped 4 bases and J dropped 2; count of bases not matched to a gene: 9. The germline gives CDR1 SGHRS, CDR2 YFSETQ. Here the CDR3 reads CASSPSGGQGNYGYTF. The CDR3 DNA is TGCGCCAGCAGCCCGAGTGGGGGACAGGGAAACTATGGCTACACCTTC.

The chain uses TRBV29-1 and TRBJ1-2, with TRBD1 identical over 9 bases. CDR1 SQVTM and CDR2 ANQGSEA come from the germline V gene. With 5 bases clipped from V and 0 bases from J, the junction kept 10 bases outside the gene matches. This CDR3 is 16 amino acids long. The CDR3 here is CSVTQGATGANYGYTF. The CDR3 DNA is TGCAGCGTTACACAGGGGGCTACGGGGGCTAACTATGGCTACACCTTC.

The chain has TRBV24-1 and TRBJ1-5; 7 bases are a match to TRBD1. The CDR3 spans 15 residues. V lost 6 bases to trimming and J lost 4 bases; unmatched junction nucleotides: 8. The germline V gene encodes CDR1 KGHDR and CDR2 SFDVKD. The chain's CDR3 is CATSPQGEGNQPQHF. In nucleotides, the CDR3 is TGTGCCACCAGTCCGCAGGGGGAGGGGAATCAGCCCCAGCATTTT.

This rearrangement joins TRBV10-3 to TRBJ1-2; TRBD1 agrees at 9 bases. Germline CDR1 is ENHRY and CDR2 is SYGVKD. This CDR3 has 14 residues. The J segment lost 7 bases and the V segment lost 5 bases, leaving 8 bases of the junction unmatched. CDR3 sequence (DNA): TGTGCCATCAGTCTGGGGGACAGGGCCGCTGGCTACACCTTC. Protein: CAISLGDRAAGYTF.

This chain links TRBV27 with TRBJ2-2; possibly TRBD2 for D (6 bases). V dropped 11 bases and J dropped 6 bases, with 16 bases sitting between them. Germline V gene lookup returns CDR1 MNHEY and CDR2 SMNVEV (reference sequence). The CDR3 spans 13 residues. Here the CDR3 DNA reads TGTGCCTCCCGCGGGGTTAATTCCGGGGAGCTGTTTTTT. Its translation is CASRGVNSGELFF.

This clone was counted a few times. This chain connects TRBV7-2 to TRBJ2-1; D is unresolved. CDR1 and CDR2 (germline): SGHTA, FQGNSA. The CDR3 has 12 residues. The ends were cut back, 2 bases at V and 9 bases at J, with 8 bases in the middle. DNA for the CDR3: TGTGCCAGCAGCTTAACGCTCATTGAGCAGTTCTTC. Translated: CASSLTLIEQFF.

J is TRBJ2-1 and V is TRBV6-2 or TRBV6-3, with D uncertain. The CDR3 spans 12 residues. The germline V gene has CDR1 MNHEY and CDR2 SVGEGT. V lost 5 bases and J lost 5, with 7 bases in between. CDR3 region: CASSPSDNEQFF. Written as DNA, the CDR3 is TGTGCCAGCAGTCCCAGTGACAATGAGCAGTTCTTC.

The sample holds a few counts of this clone. The J gene is TRBJ1-3, the V gene TRBV4-3; the D is unclear. The germline V gene encodes CDR1 LGHNA and CDR2 YSLEER. The length of the CDR3 is 14 residues. V lost 2 bases and J lost 5, with 10 bases in between. The CDR3 nucleotides are TGCGCCAGCAGCCAATCCCTCATAAGAAACACCATATATTTT. It is translated as CASSQSLIRNTIYF.

For the CDR3, the DNA is TGTGCCAGCAGCTTGGAAAGATACAGGGGCGGCAACGAGCAGTACTTC. Translating gives CASSLERYRGGNEQYF. The chain employs TRBV7-9 and TRBJ2-7; 7 bases fit TRBD1. J lost 5 bases, V lost 3 bases, and 13 bases had no gene match. The CDR3 sequence is 16 residues long. Germline loops: CDR1 SEHNR, CDR2 FQNEAQ (reference sequence).

The chain combines TRBV3-1 (or the pseudogene TRBV3-2) with TRBJ1-1; the match to TRBD1 covers 7 bases. CDR1 and CDR2 from the germline V gene are LGHDT and YNNKEL (reference sequence). This CDR3 has 14 residues. Trimming cost V 6 bases and J 6 bases; bases outside gene matches: 10. In DNA, the CDR3 is TGTGCCAGCAGTCTAACAGGGGAGACGGCTGAAGCTTTCTTT. Protein sequence: CASSLTGETAEAFF.